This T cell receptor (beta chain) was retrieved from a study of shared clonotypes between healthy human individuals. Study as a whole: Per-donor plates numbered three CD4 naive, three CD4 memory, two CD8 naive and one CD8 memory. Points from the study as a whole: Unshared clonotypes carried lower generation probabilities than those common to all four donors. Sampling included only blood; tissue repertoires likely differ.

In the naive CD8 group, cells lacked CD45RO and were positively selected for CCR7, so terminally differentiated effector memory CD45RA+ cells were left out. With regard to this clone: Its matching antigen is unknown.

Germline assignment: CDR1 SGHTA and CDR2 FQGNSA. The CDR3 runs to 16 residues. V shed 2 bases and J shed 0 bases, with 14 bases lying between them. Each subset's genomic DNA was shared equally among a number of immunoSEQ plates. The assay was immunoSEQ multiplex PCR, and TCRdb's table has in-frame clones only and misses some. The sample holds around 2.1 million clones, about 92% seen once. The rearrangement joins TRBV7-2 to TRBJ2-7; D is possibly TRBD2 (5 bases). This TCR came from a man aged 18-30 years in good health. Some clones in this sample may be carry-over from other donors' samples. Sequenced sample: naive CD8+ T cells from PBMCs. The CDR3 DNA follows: TGTGCCAGCAGCTTAAAATCTCCGGGGAGCTCCTACGAGCAGTACTTC. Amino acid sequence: CASSLKSPGSSYEQYF.